This T cell receptor beta chain was retrieved from a study of T cell changes during pregnancy in multiple sclerosis. This clone showed up just once. Profiling relied on immunoSEQ multiplex PCR, and the TCRdb table lists in-frame clones only, not all of them. The sample carries approximately 88,000 clones, 90% to 95% recorded once. V was pared by 0 bases and J by 6 bases, with 13 bases between. The CDR3 is 14 amino acids. Germline loops: CDR1 SQVTM, CDR2 ANQGSEA. The source is a female donor with multiple sclerosis, enrolled in a pregnancy study. The sample consisted of peripheral blood, taken in the second trimester of pregnancy. The V call is TRBV29-1, the J call TRBJ2-3; D is unresolved. CDR3 sequence: CSVEDAGLWDTQYF. The CDR3, as DNA: TGCAGCGTTGAAGACGCCGGTCTATGGGATACGCAGTATTTT.